The 27 T cell receptor beta chains given below trace back to one sample, sequenced in a study of T-cell memory formation after mild COVID-19. Using its own MiXCR run on the 5' RACE reads, TCRdb lists one record per CDR3 protein. The repertoire holds about 210,000 distinct CDR3 sequences, with around 26% as singletons. The sample consisted of PBMCs or a T cell subset sorted from them (not recorded which). These receptors were collected from an adult woman who had mild COVID-19 (a few samples of this study predate the infection). Cell type and time point are not known.

In its sample, this clonotype was seen a few times. This chain uses TRBV11-2 with TRBJ2-7; 7 bases fit TRBD1. Germline CDR1 reads SGHAT; CDR2 reads FQNNGV. Trimming took 5 bases from V and 2 from J; bases not matched to a gene: 3. This CDR3 comprises 13 residues. DNA for the CDR3: TGTGCCAGCAGCGTCGGGACAGCCTACGAGCAGTACTTC. Translating gives CASSVGTAYEQYF.

This clonotype was seen only a few times. The chain employs TRBV5-1 and TRBJ2-1; no clear D gene. The CDR3 sequence is 14 residues long. From germline, CDR1 is SGHRS and CDR2 YFSETQ. V was clipped by 4 bases and J by 6 bases, with 14 bases between them. The CDR3 here is CASSLGYSGNEQFF. CDR3 coding DNA: TGCGCCAGCAGCCTGGGGTACTCAGGCAATGAGCAGTTCTTC.

This chain's CDR3 is CATRGGVSNEQFF. The CDR3 DNA follows: TGTGCCACCCGAGGGGGAGTATCCAATGAGCAGTTCTTC. This chain uses TRBV24-1 with TRBJ2-1; tentatively, D is TRBD1 (6 bases). Germline V gene sequence: CDR1 KGHDR, CDR2 SFDVKD. V dropped 9 bases and J dropped 6 bases, with 14 bases sitting between them. The CDR3 runs 13 residues.

This clonotype was counted at least ten times. The V gene is TRBV4-1, the J gene TRBJ2-1, with D possibly being TRBD2 (6 bases). CDR3 length: 18 amino acids. Germline V gives CDR1 MGHRA, CDR2 YSYEKL. V was clipped by 4 bases and J by 0 bases, with 19 bases between them. CDR3 loop: CASSLTPPGDFSYNEQFF. CDR3 nucleotide sequence: TGCGCCAGCAGCCTCACCCCTCCGGGGGACTTCTCCTACAATGAGCAGTTCTTC.

The rearrangement uses TRBV12-3 or TRBV12-4 and TRBJ2-1; D unclear. Trimming took 3 bases from V and 14 from J, leaving 11 bases between them. The CDR3 loop spans 11 amino acids. The DNA for the CDR3 is TGTGCCAGCAGTTTGACGCCGAAGGAGTTCTTC. It translates to CASSLTPKEFF.

This chain uses TRBV30 with TRBJ1-1; TRBD1 is a possible D gene (5 bases). Trimming shortened V by 0 bases and J by 3 bases, and 8 bases separated the two germline ends. The CDR3 sequence is 13 residues long. The germline V gene encodes CDR1 GTSNPN and CDR2 SVGIG (reference sequence). CDR3 loop: CAWSVSGDTEAFF. CDR3 nucleotides: TGTGCCTGGAGTGTTTCGGGGGACACTGAAGCTTTCTTT.

This clonotype turned up a few times. The gene calls are TRBV4-2 and TRBJ2-2; D is uncertain. This CDR3 has 16 residues. The germline V gene encodes CDR1 LGHNA and CDR2 YNFKEQ. V was shortened by 0 bases and J by 5 bases, with 13 bases between the two germline ends. For the CDR3, the DNA is TGTGCCAGCAGCCAAGATTTAGGGCTGGAGACCGGGGAGCTGTTTTTT. As protein: CASSQDLGLETGELFF.

This clonotype has a handful of counts. This chain links TRBV7-3 with TRBJ2-3; the match to TRBD2 covers 8 bases. With 5 bases clipped from V and 6 bases from J, the junction kept 10 bases outside the gene matches. The CDR3 has 15 amino acids. The germline CDR1 and CDR2 sequences are SGHTA and FQGTGA. The CDR3 region is CASSPTSGSGDTQYF. The CDR3 bases are TGTGCCAGCAGCCCCACTAGCGGTAGCGGGGATACGCAGTATTTT.

The chain couples TRBV12-3 or TRBV12-4 to TRBJ2-1, with D hard to call. The CDR3 has 15 residues. With 1 base removed from V and 6 bases from J, the gap between germline ends came to 13 bases. CDR3 protein: CASSLDPARSNEQFF. The CDR3, as DNA: TGTGCCAGCAGTTTAGATCCAGCCCGGAGCAATGAGCAGTTCTTC.

The chain combines TRBV13 with TRBJ2-7; 14 bases match TRBD2. This CDR3 spans 16 amino acids. Germline V gene sequence: CDR1 PRHDT, CDR2 FYEKMQ (reference sequence). V trimming: 4 bases; J trimming: 9 bases; junction bases outside the gene matches: 11. This chain's CDR3 is CASSSGTGTSGSWQYF. CDR3 coding DNA: TGTGCCAGCAGCTCGGGGACCGGGACTAGCGGGAGTTGGCAGTACTTC.

The chain has TRBV7-2 and TRBJ2-4, with D perhaps TRBD2 (6 bases). Between the trimmed V and J ends, which lost 3 bases and 1 base, there was a span of 13 bases. The CDR3 is made up of 16 amino acids. The germline V gene has CDR1 SGHTA and CDR2 FQGNSA. The DNA of the CDR3 is TGTGCCAGCAGCTTGTGGGGGACTGGCGCCAAAAACATTCAGTACTTC. Translated, it gives CASSLWGTGAKNIQYF.

The chain employs TRBV18 and TRBJ2-7; D gene ambiguous. V was trimmed by 6 bases and J by 0 bases, leaving 6 bases between them. Germline lookup yields CDR1 KGHSH and CDR2 LQKENI. The CDR3 is made up of 12 amino acids. The CDR3 sequence is CASSSNSYEQYF. The CDR3, as DNA: TGTGCCAGCTCGTCCAACTCCTACGAGCAGTACTTC.

There are a few counts of this clonotype. J is TRBJ1-4 and V is TRBV7-9, with no clear D. CDR1 SEHNR and CDR2 FQNEAQ come from the germline V gene (reference sequence). Between the trimmed V and J ends, which lost 5 bases and 6 bases, there was a span of 7 bases. This CDR3 contains 12 residues. CDR3 residues: CASSPPDEKLFF. DNA of the CDR3: TGTGCCAGCAGCCCCCCGGATGAAAAACTGTTTTTT.

This clonotype was seen a few times. This chain uses TRBV7-9 with TRBJ2-3; unclear D gene. Germline loops: CDR1 SEHNR, CDR2 FQNEAQ (reference sequence). This CDR3 is built from 13 residues. CDR3 region: CADRAAGTDTQYF. CDR3 DNA sequence: TGTGCAGACCGAGCCGCAGGCACAGATACGCAGTATTTT.

V and J are TRBV20-1 and TRBJ2-7; D possibly matches TRBD1 or TRBD2 (5 bases each). This CDR3 comprises 14 residues. Trimming cost V 1 base and J 0 bases, with 10 bases left between them. Germline V lookup: CDR1 DFQATT, CDR2 SNEGSKA (reference sequence). The DNA for the CDR3 is TGCAGTGCTAGAGGGGACGGCCTCTCCTACGAGCAGTACTTC. This encodes CSARGDGLSYEQYF.

The chain couples TRBV6-6 to TRBJ2-2, with D possibly being TRBD1 (5 bases). The CDR3 runs 14 residues. The V gene's germline CDR1 is MNHNY and CDR2 SVGAGI (reference sequence). V was shortened by 5 bases and J by 5 bases, with 12 bases between the two germline ends. CDR3 sequence reads: CASSVKQATGELFF. The DNA of the CDR3 is TGTGCCAGCAGTGTTAAACAGGCAACCGGGGAGCTGTTTTTT.

V gene TRBV19 combines with J gene TRBJ1-1, with D perhaps matching TRBD1 (5 bases). Germline CDR1 LNHDA, CDR2 SQIVND (reference sequence). CDR3 size: 13 residues. Trimming pared 7 bases from V and 1 base from J, leaving 10 bases between. This CDR3 is CASTGTPNTEAFF. The CDR3 nucleotides read TGTGCCAGTACCGGGACTCCGAACACTGAAGCTTTCTTT.

This clonotype was seen only a few times. This rearrangement joins TRBV7-2 to TRBJ1-6; no clear D. The CDR3 extends over 15 amino acids. CDR1 and CDR2 from the germline V gene are SGHTA and FQGNSA. The V gene lost 4 bases and the J gene lost 12 bases, with 19 bases spanning the gap. CDR3 residues: CASSSEVRSSLPLHF. CDR3 DNA sequence: TGTGCCAGCAGCTCCGAGGTCAGATCCTCTTTACCCCTCCACTTT.

This chain joins TRBV5-1 and TRBJ1-3; D is unclear. The V end was cut by 0 bases, the J end by 3 bases, with 4 bases between. In germline, CDR1 is SGHRS, CDR2 YFSETQ. This CDR3 contains 13 residues. CDR3 region: CASSLADGNTIYF. CDR3 in DNA: TGCGCCAGCAGCTTGGCCGATGGAAACACCATATATTTT.

The V gene is TRBV12-3 or TRBV12-4, the J gene TRBJ2-3; D ambiguous. This CDR3 is built from 15 residues. V gave up 6 bases and J gave up 3 bases, with 16 bases separating them. The CDR3 protein is CASSPPRIRTDTQYF. The CDR3 region has the DNA TGTGCCAGCAGCCCGCCGCGAATTAGGACAGATACGCAGTATTTT.

The rearrangement links TRBV6-1 to TRBJ2-2; 12 positions match TRBD2. CDR1 MNHNS and CDR2 SASEGT come from the germline V gene. Trimming took 9 bases from V and 4 from J; bases not matched to a gene: 3. CDR3 length equals 14 residues. The CDR3 protein is CASPGLAGTGELFF. Written as DNA, the CDR3 is TGTGCCAGTCCGGGACTAGCGGGCACCGGGGAGCTGTTTTTT.

Turning to this clonotype: At one of its ends the junction is not consistent with the germline gene, which may arise from a read error. The chain joins TRBV29-1 to TRBJ1-1; D unclear. CDR1 SQVTM and CDR2 ANQGSEA come from the germline V gene. This CDR3 region has 13 residues. The CDR3 reads CSVKEPGNTEAFF. DNA of the CDR3: TGCAGCGTTAAAGAGCCGGGGAACACTGAAGCTTTCTTT.

This rearrangement joins TRBV20-1 to TRBJ2-7; D remains ambiguous. Germline CDR1 is DFQATT and CDR2 is SNEGSKA (reference sequence). This CDR3 spans 19 amino acids. Between the trimmed V and J ends, which lost 5 bases and 2 bases, there was a span of 31 bases. In DNA, the CDR3 is TGCAGTGCTCCCCTAGATTTGGCCGAGGAAAGCGAGGACCCCTACGAGCAGTACTTC. It encodes CSAPLDLAEESEDPYEQYF.

J is TRBJ2-7 and V is TRBV7-2; possible D gene TRBD2, 5 bases. CDR1 and CDR2 from the germline V gene are SGHTA and FQGNSA. CDR3 length: 14 amino acids. Trimming took off 2 bases at V and 2 bases at J, with 10 bases between the two ends. CDR3 sequence: CASSLKGSAYEQYF. The DNA of the CDR3 is TGTGCCAGCAGCTTAAAAGGTAGCGCCTACGAGCAGTACTTC.

The chain carries TRBV4-1 and TRBJ1-1; 10 bases map to TRBD1. The CDR3 is 16 residues long. The J segment lost 5 bases and the V segment lost 0 bases, leaving 6 bases of the junction unmatched. Germline V gene sequence: CDR1 MGHRA, CDR2 YSYEKL. CDR3 coding DNA: TGCGCCAGCAGCCAAGAGCCGGGACAGGGGAGGACTGAAGCTTTCTTT. Residues: CASSQEPGQGRTEAFF.

The V call is TRBV19, the J call TRBJ2-2; 10 nucleotides align to TRBD2. V lost 1 base to trimming and J lost 6 bases; unmatched junction nucleotides: 5. Per the germline V gene, CDR1 is LNHDA and CDR2 is SQIVND (reference sequence). The CDR3 totals 16 residues. This chain's CDR3 is CASSIGSGRFPGELFF. The CDR3 nucleotides read TGTGCCAGTAGTATAGGTAGCGGGAGGTTCCCCGGGGAGCTGTTTTTT.

The chain is built from TRBV29-1 and TRBJ1-3; D ambiguous. With 7 bases removed from V and 0 bases from J, the gap between germline ends came to 10 bases. CDR3 length equals 13 residues. The germline CDR1 and CDR2 sequences are SQVTM and ANQGSEA. The chain's CDR3 is CSASLRSGNTIYF. CDR3 bases: TGCAGCGCCTCACTTCGCTCTGGAAACACCATATATTTT.